The 27 T cell receptor beta chains below were found in one sample sequenced in a study of response to subunit inactivated influenza vaccine (dated by TCRdb to 2017 to 2018). Library method: RT-PCR. These reads were obtained on an Illumina HiSeq 2500. In TCRdb, the public reads were trimmed at Q25 with fastp and aligned with MiXCR, with productive beta chains retained. All rows with the same CDR3 protein become a single entry with the most common DNA and genes. The sample records some 800,000 distinct CDR3 sequences, about 20% of which are singletons. The top ten hold 9.5% to 13% of the sample. The sequencing here drew on PBMCs from blood, taken about 5 days after vaccination. Receptor source: a man between 50 and 59 years old who received an inactivated influenza vaccine. Donor details come from another sample of the same person, matched by shared clones.

V and J are TRBV7-2 and TRBJ1-2; TRBD1 aligns across 7 bases. The germline CDR1 and CDR2 sequences are SGHTA and FQGNSA. The CDR3 totals 17 residues. J gave up 5 bases and V 1 base, and 13 bases lay outside the gene matches. CDR3 loop: CASSLGGAGQGVYGYTF. The DNA of the CDR3 is TGTGCCAGCAGCTTAGGGGGTGCGGGGCAGGGGGTATATGGCTACACCTTC.

This clonotype showed up many times. This chain links TRBV20-1 with TRBJ2-3; D gene unclear. V was clipped by 6 bases and J by 6 bases, with 13 bases between them. The CDR3 runs to 12 residues. The V gene's germline CDR1 is DFQATT and CDR2 SNEGSKA (reference sequence). Written as DNA, the CDR3 is TGCAGTGCAGCCCTAGTTCACGATACGCAGTATTTT. Residues: CSAALVHDTQYF.

This clonotype was observed a few times. The rearrangement joins TRBV5-1 to TRBJ2-5; 7 bases align to TRBD2. CDR1 SGHRS and CDR2 YFSETQ come from the germline V gene. Trimming cost V 1 base and J 6 bases; bases outside gene matches: 9. This CDR3 is 15 amino acids long. The CDR3 spells CASSLRSGGGQTQYF. CDR3 sequence (DNA): TGCGCCAGCAGCTTGAGATCGGGGGGAGGACAGACCCAGTACTTC.

The genes are TRBV20-1 and TRBJ2-1; 8 nucleotides align to TRBD1. V shed 0 bases and J 1 base; nucleotides not matched to a gene: 2. Germline V CDR1 and CDR2: DFQATT, SNEGSKA (reference sequence). The CDR3 has 15 amino acids. The CDR3 region is CSARDRGPSYNEQFF. CDR3 sequence (DNA): TGCAGTGCTAGAGACAGGGGGCCATCCTACAATGAGCAGTTCTTC.

The chain carries TRBV14 and TRBJ2-5; D remains ambiguous. CDR1 and CDR2 from the germline V gene are SGHDN and FVKESK. The CDR3 loop spans 11 amino acids. Trimming cost V 3 bases and J 6 bases, with 5 bases left between them. The CDR3 region is CASSHSKTQYF. The CDR3 coding sequence is TGTGCCAGCAGCCATAGCAAGACCCAGTACTTC.

The chain is built from TRBV20-1 and TRBJ2-1; 8 nucleotides line up with TRBD2. Germline values: CDR1 DFQATT, CDR2 SNEGSKA (reference sequence). Trimming removed 3 bases from V and 7 bases from J; junction bases left unmatched: 11. CDR3 size: 15 residues. Here the CDR3 reads CSASLAGGPTNEQFF. The CDR3 nucleotides are TGCAGTGCTAGTCTGGCGGGAGGCCCTACAAATGAGCAGTTCTTC.

This clonotype was seen ten or more times. The V call is TRBV7-9, the J call TRBJ2-5; D unclear. The CDR3 covers 12 residues. V was pared by 6 bases and J by 2 bases, with 7 bases between. The germline V gene has CDR1 SEHNR and CDR2 FQNEAQ (reference sequence). The CDR3: CASSWGQETQYF. In nucleotides, the CDR3 is TGTGCCAGCAGTTGGGGACAAGAGACCCAGTACTTC.

This chain links TRBV29-1 with TRBJ2-3, with D possibly TRBD2 on 7 matching bases. The ends were cut back, 4 bases at V and 0 bases at J, with 14 bases in the middle. The germline V gene has CDR1 SQVTM and CDR2 ANQGSEA. The CDR3 covers 15 residues. The CDR3 protein is CSVVAGATSTDTQYF. In nucleotides, the CDR3 is TGCAGCGTTGTTGCGGGGGCCACTAGCACAGATACGCAGTATTTT.

This clonotype was seen only a few times. This sequence joins TRBV28 and TRBJ2-7, with unresolved D. The CDR3 has 11 amino acids. The V and J ends lost 7 bases and 4 bases respectively, with 8 bases between them. Germline V gene lookup returns CDR1 MDHEN and CDR2 SYDVKM. CDR3 in amino acids: CASTTRYEQYF. The CDR3 DNA reads as TGTGCCAGCACCACAAGGTACGAGCAGTACTTC.

This clonotype came up many times. The V call is TRBV29-1, the J call TRBJ2-2; no clear D gene. Germline V gene data show CDR1 as SQVTM and CDR2 as ANQGSEA. The CDR3 is made up of 12 amino acids. The germline V and J ends were trimmed by 4 bases and 7 bases, with 10 bases remaining between them. CDR3 in amino acids: CSVGSGSGELFF. The DNA of the CDR3 is TGCAGCGTTGGATCGGGTAGCGGGGAGCTGTTTTTT.

V usage is TRBV5-1 and J usage is TRBJ1-1; tentatively, D is TRBD1 (6 bases). CDR1 SGHRS and CDR2 YFSETQ come from the germline V gene. The CDR3 extends over 14 amino acids. V lost 0 bases, J lost 7 bases, and 13 bases lay in between. The CDR3 DNA reads as TGCGCCAGCAGCTTGGGGCAGGGGAAGGGTGAAGCTTTCTTT. It yields the protein CASSLGQGKGEAFF.

V usage is TRBV7-9 and J usage is TRBJ2-7; TRBD2 agrees at 8 bases. V shed 0 bases and J 7 bases; nucleotides not matched to a gene: 8. The CDR3 contains 15 residues. CDR1 and CDR2 from the germline V gene are SEHNR and FQNEAQ (reference sequence). The CDR3: CASSLADGRAREQYF. The CDR3 DNA is TGTGCCAGCAGCTTAGCTGACGGGAGGGCCAGGGAGCAGTACTTC. Drawing the rest from reference TRBV7-9 and TRBJ2-7, the complete variable domain is DTGVSQNPRHKITKRGQNVTFRCDPISEHNRLYWYRQTLGQGPEFLTYFQNEAQLEKSRLLSDRFSAERPKGSFSTLEIQRTEQGDSAMYLCASSLADGRAREQYFGPGTRLTVT.

The sample holds many counts of this clonotype. This chain links TRBV7-2 with TRBJ1-2; 8 bases map to TRBD1. With 1 base clipped from V and 5 bases from J, the junction kept 3 bases outside the gene matches. CDR1 and CDR2 from the germline V gene are SGHTA and FQGNSA. There are 14 residues in the CDR3. The CDR3 here is CASSLETGVYGYTF. CDR3 DNA: TGTGCCAGCAGCTTAGAGACAGGGGTTTATGGCTACACCTTC.

This chain connects TRBV6-6 to TRBJ1-2; 7 bases map to TRBD1. Germline V gene sequence: CDR1 MNHNY, CDR2 SVGAGI (reference sequence). V shed 5 bases, J shed 8 bases, and the junction held 2 bases outside the gene matches. The CDR3 is made up of 11 amino acids. The CDR3 region is CASSTTGGYTF. The CDR3 region has the DNA TGTGCCAGCAGTACGACAGGGGGCTACACCTTC.

The chain uses TRBV7-2 and TRBJ1-1, with 9 bases fitting TRBD1. Germline V gene lookup returns CDR1 SGHTA and CDR2 FQGNSA. The CDR3 consists of 13 residues. Trimming removed 1 base from V and 13 bases from J; junction bases left unmatched: 7. The CDR3 DNA follows: TGTGCCAGCAGCTTAGATACAGGGGGCCGAGGTTTCTTT. Protein sequence: CASSLDTGGRGFF.

The chain links TRBV7-9 to TRBJ1-5; D unclear. This CDR3 comprises 13 residues. Trimming removed 1 base from V and 7 bases from J, with 8 bases in between. Per the germline V gene, CDR1 is SEHNR and CDR2 is FQNEAQ (reference sequence). This CDR3 is CASSLGPYQPQHF. The CDR3 nucleotides read TGTGCCAGCAGCTTAGGACCCTACCAGCCCCAGCATTTT.

This clonotype was found a few times. The V gene is TRBV20-1, the J gene TRBJ2-1; 15 bases fit TRBD2. From germline, CDR1 is DFQATT and CDR2 SNEGSKA (reference sequence). Germline trimming cut 6 bases from V and 7 bases from J; bases unmatched to any gene: 4. This CDR3 spans 14 amino acids. The CDR3 region is CSATGTSGRNEQFF. The DNA for the CDR3 is TGCAGTGCCACCGGGACTAGCGGGAGGAATGAGCAGTTCTTC.

This clonotype showed up many times. This chain links TRBV20-1 with TRBJ2-3; 10 bases are shared with TRBD2. V lost 0 bases, J lost 0 bases, and 0 bases stayed unmatched. Germline V lookup: CDR1 DFQATT, CDR2 SNEGSKA (reference sequence). The CDR3 runs 15 residues. The CDR3 DNA is TGCAGTGCTAGAGATAGCGGGAGGAGCACAGATACGCAGTATTTT. This sequence encodes CSARDSGRSTDTQYF.

The CDR3 loop reads CSGGSGSGELFF. The CDR3 coding sequence is TGCAGCGGGGGTTCAGGGTCCGGGGAGCTGTTTTTT. The chain combines TRBV29-1 with TRBJ2-2, with a tentative D call TRBD1 (5 bases). The V end lost 7 bases, the J end lost 6 bases, and 12 bases lay between the germline ends. CDR1 is SQVTM, CDR2 ANQGSEA, per germline. The CDR3 loop spans 12 amino acids.

There are a few counts of this clonotype. CDR3 DNA sequence: TGTGCCGTCCCGACTGGGGAAAAACTGTTTTTT. It codes for CAVPTGEKLFF. This chain joins TRBV6-6 and TRBJ1-4; D ambiguous. Germline V lookup: CDR1 MNHNY, CDR2 SVGAGI (reference sequence). The CDR3 runs to 11 residues. V gave up 11 bases and J gave up 8 bases, with 12 bases separating them.

This clonotype was observed at least ten times. This sequence joins TRBV12-3 or TRBV12-4 and TRBJ2-3; D uncertain. The CDR3 contains 15 residues. Trimming removed 5 bases at V and 0 bases at J, with 12 bases between. CDR3 residues: CASSPRVVSTDTQYF. DNA of the CDR3: TGTGCCAGCAGTCCCCGGGTGGTAAGCACAGATACGCAGTATTTT.

This clonotype has just one count. The chain combines TRBV18 with TRBJ2-7, with 8 positions matching TRBD2. Unmatched junction bases numbered 8, after V lost 6 bases and J lost 4 bases. CDR1 and CDR2 from the germline V gene are KGHSH and LQKENI. This CDR3 spans 14 amino acids. CDR3 DNA sequence: TGTGCCAGCTCGTCGACTAGCGAAGGGTACGAGCAGTACTTC. It specifies CASSSTSEGYEQYF. Full variable domain (remainder filled in from reference TRBV18 and TRBJ2-7): NAGVMQNPRHLVRRRGQEARLRCSPMKGHSHVYWYRQLPEEGLKFMVYLQKENIIDESGMPKERFSAEFPKEGPSILRIQQVVRGDSAAYFCASSSTSEGYEQYFGPGTRLTVT.

The chain combines TRBV15 with TRBJ2-7; maybe TRBD1 (6 bases). Per the germline V gene, CDR1 is LNHNV and CDR2 is YYDKDF (reference sequence). V gave up 1 base and J gave up 6 bases, with 10 bases separating them. The CDR3 totals 13 residues. The CDR3 DNA is TGTGCCACCAGCAGAGGACAGGTCTCCGAGCAGTACTTC. Translated, it gives CATSRGQVSEQYF.

Of note for this clonotype: Just one base apart from a much larger clone, this may be a read error. This sequence joins TRBV20-1 and TRBJ2-7; TRBD2 matches at 8 bases. V lost 3 bases, J lost 3 bases, and 4 bases stayed unmatched. The CDR3 runs 13 residues. Germline CDR1 is DFQATT and CDR2 is SNEGSKA (reference sequence). The CDR3 loop is CSASMTSDYEQYF. In nucleotides, the CDR3 is TGCAGTGCTAGCATGACTAGCGACTACGAGCAGTACTTC.

Ten or more counts support this clonotype. The gene calls are TRBV9 and TRBJ1-3; maybe TRBD1 (5 bases). The CDR3 has 16 residues. V was clipped by 0 bases and J by 0 bases, with 10 bases between them. Germline CDR1 and CDR2: SGDLS and YYNGEE. The chain's CDR3 is CASSVASTASGNTIYF. The CDR3 nucleotides are TGTGCCAGCAGCGTAGCTTCGACAGCCTCTGGAAACACCATATATTTT.

V is TRBV12-3 or TRBV12-4 and J is TRBJ1-5; tentatively, D is TRBD1 (6 bases). Trimming shortened V by 3 bases and J by 1 base, and 16 bases separated the two germline ends. CDR3 size: 17 residues. In DNA, the CDR3 is TGTGCCAGCAGTTTCGCCAAAGGGGGGGGAAGCAATCAGCCCCAGCATTTT. It is translated as CASSFAKGGGSNQPQHF.

The CDR3 DNA reads as TGTGCCAGCAGCCCGATGGCAGGACTCCGGTACCAAGAGACCCAGTACTTC. Protein product: CASSPMAGLRYQETQYF. The chain combines TRBV4-2 with TRBJ2-5, with a tentative D call TRBD2 (5 bases). Trimming pared 4 bases from V and 0 bases from J, leaving 18 bases between. Germline V CDR1 and CDR2: LGHNA, YNFKEQ. The CDR3 runs to 17 residues.